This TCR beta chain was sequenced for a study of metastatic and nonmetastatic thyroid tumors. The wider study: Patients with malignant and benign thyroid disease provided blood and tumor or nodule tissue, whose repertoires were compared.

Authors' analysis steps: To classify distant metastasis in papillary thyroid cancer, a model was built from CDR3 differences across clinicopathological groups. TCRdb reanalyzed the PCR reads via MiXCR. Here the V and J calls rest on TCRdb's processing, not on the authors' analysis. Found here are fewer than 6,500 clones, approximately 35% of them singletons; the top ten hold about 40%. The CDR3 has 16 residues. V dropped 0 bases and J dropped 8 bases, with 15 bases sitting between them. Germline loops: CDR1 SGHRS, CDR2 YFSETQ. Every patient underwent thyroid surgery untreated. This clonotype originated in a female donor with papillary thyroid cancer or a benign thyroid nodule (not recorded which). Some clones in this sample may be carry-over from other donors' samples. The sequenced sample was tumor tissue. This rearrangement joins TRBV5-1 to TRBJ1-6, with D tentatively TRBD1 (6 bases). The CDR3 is CASSLGTGLIDSPLHF. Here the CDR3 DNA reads TGCGCCAGCAGCTTGGGAACAGGGCTGATTGATTCACCCCTCCACTTT. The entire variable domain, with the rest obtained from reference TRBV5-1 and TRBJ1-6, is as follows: KAGVTQTPRYLIKTRGQQVTLSCSPISGHRSVSWYQQTPGQGLQFLFEYFSETQRNKGNFPGRFSGRQFSNSRSEMNVSTLELGDSALYLCASSLGTGLIDSPLHFGNGTRLTVT.